The 17 T cell receptor beta chains listed next were all sequenced from one sample in a study of T cell changes during pregnancy in multiple sclerosis (dated by TCRdb to 2018 to 2020). The method was the immunoSEQ multiplex PCR assay. Imported from immuneACCESS, the table was reduced by TCRdb to in-frame sequences with V and J called. These copies leave out some clones; in studies compared against another copy, an unresolved V gene accounts for under half, and the cause of the remainder is not known. In this sample the table shows 20,000 to 25,000 clones, 86% of which occur a single time. Together, the top ten hold roughly 8% of the sample. Sequenced material: CD8+ T cells from peripheral blood mononuclear cells, taken in the first trimester of pregnancy. The receptors were sampled from a female donor in good health, enrolled as a control in a pregnancy study.

The chain carries TRBV5-5 and TRBJ1-1; 7 bases are a match to TRBD1. CDR1 is SGHKS, CDR2 YYEKEE, per germline (reference sequence). V lost 1 base, J lost 2 bases, and 11 bases stayed unmatched. The CDR3 spans 17 residues. CDR3 sequence (DNA): TGTGCCAGCAGCTTGTCCGGGACAGTTTCCCGAAACACTGAAGCTTTCTTT. As protein: CASSLSGTVSRNTEAFF.

This rearrangement joins TRBV18 to TRBJ2-7; D is possibly TRBD2 (6 bases). Germline V gene lookup returns CDR1 KGHSH and CDR2 LQKENI. This CDR3 is built from 13 residues. V was shortened by 3 bases and J by 6 bases, with 12 bases between the two germline ends. The CDR3 region has the DNA TGTGCCAGCTCACCCGGGGGATTTGCCGAGCAGTACTTC. Amino acids: CASSPGGFAEQYF.

The gene calls are TRBV6-4 and TRBJ2-3; D possibly corresponds to TRBD1 (6 bases). The germline gives CDR1 MRHNA, CDR2 SNTAGT. CDR3 size: 14 residues. V lost 5 bases and J lost 2, with 11 bases in between. The DNA for the CDR3 is TGTGCCAGCAGTAAAGGGGGAGACACAGATACGCAGTATTTT. Encoded protein: CASSKGGDTDTQYF.

The V gene is TRBV28, the J gene TRBJ2-1; TRBD2 aligns across 16 bases. The CDR3 has 15 residues. V gave up 4 bases and J gave up 9 bases; unmatched junction bases: 3. In germline, CDR1 is MDHEN, CDR2 SYDVKM. The CDR3 loop is CASSSGTSGGGEQFF. CDR3 nucleotide sequence: TGTGCCAGCAGTTCAGGGACTAGCGGGGGGGGTGAGCAGTTCTTC.

This rearrangement joins TRBV6-5 to TRBJ2-7; maybe TRBD1 (6 bases). Trimming removed 2 bases from V and 5 bases from J, with 13 bases in between. CDR1 MNHEY and CDR2 SVGAGI come from the germline V gene. CDR3 length: 14 residues. The DNA of the CDR3 is TGTGCCAGCAGTTACCTTACAGGGTTGGACGAGCAGTACTTC. The encoded protein is CASSYLTGLDEQYF.

This clone is medium-sized in the sample. The genes are TRBV6-1 and TRBJ1-1; the D is unclear. Deletions cut 1 base from V and 2 bases from J, with 8 bases between. This CDR3 spans 14 amino acids. CDR1 and CDR2 from the germline V gene are MNHNS and SASEGT. The CDR3 reads CASSEGRGNTEAFF. CDR3 nucleotides: TGTGCCAGCAGTGAAGGTCGGGGAAACACTGAAGCTTTCTTT.

This clone has only one observation. The J gene is TRBJ2-7, the V gene TRBV6-5; no clear D gene. This CDR3 has 15 residues. In germline, CDR1 is MNHEY, CDR2 SVGAGI. Trimming removed 5 bases from V and 6 bases from J, with 20 bases in between. CDR3 in amino acids: CASSQDPENGVEQYF. CDR3 nucleotide sequence: TGTGCCAGCAGTCAAGACCCCGAGAACGGAGTCGAGCAGTACTTC.

The rearrangement links TRBV19 to TRBJ1-1; D is perhaps TRBD1 (5 bases). The CDR3 length is 14 residues. Per the germline V gene, CDR1 is LNHDA and CDR2 is SQIVND (reference sequence). The V and J ends lost 2 bases and 2 bases respectively, with 9 bases between them. CDR3 sequence reads: CASSIPGYNTEAFF. The CDR3 region has the DNA TGTGCCAGTAGTATACCAGGGTATAACACTGAAGCTTTCTTT.

The chain combines TRBV27 with TRBJ1-2, with D hard to call. The V gene's germline CDR1 is MNHEY and CDR2 SMNVEV (reference sequence). V dropped 5 bases and J dropped 0 bases, with 7 bases sitting between them. The CDR3 extends over 13 amino acids. The CDR3 is CASSNTANYGYTF. DNA for the CDR3: TGTGCCAGCAGTAACACAGCTAACTATGGCTACACCTTC.

The sample holds one count of this clone. The chain couples TRBV4-3 to TRBJ2-3; 11 bases are a match to TRBD2. V dropped 0 bases and J dropped 1; count of bases not matched to a gene: 9. The CDR3 totals 19 residues. Looked up from germline, CDR1 is LGHNA and CDR2 is YSLEER. As DNA, the CDR3 is TGCGCCAGCAGCCAAGATGTCCCCTCACTAGCGGGGGGCACAGATACGCAGTATTTT. This sequence encodes CASSQDVPSLAGGTDTQYF.

The rearrangement joins TRBV6-5 to TRBJ1-3; 7 nucleotides line up with TRBD1. The CDR3 loop spans 15 amino acids. Germline V lookup: CDR1 MNHEY, CDR2 SVGAGI. V lost 6 bases to trimming and J lost 0 bases; unmatched junction nucleotides: 5. CDR3: CASRSTGNSGNTIYF. CDR3 nucleotides: TGTGCCAGCAGATCGACAGGGAACTCTGGAAACACCATATATTTT.

The genes are TRBV7-9 and TRBJ2-4; possible D gene TRBD1, 6 bases. The CDR3 consists of 19 residues. V dropped 5 bases and J dropped 0 bases, with 23 bases sitting between them. Germline CDR1 SEHNR, CDR2 FQNEAQ (reference sequence). The CDR3 sequence is CASSEQTGLTVLAKNIQYF. The CDR3 DNA reads TGTGCCAGCAGCGAACAGACAGGTCTGACCGTACTAGCCAAAAACATTCAGTACTTC. Combining the CDR3 with reference TRBV7-9 and TRBJ2-4 gives the whole variable domain DTGVSQNPRHKITKRGQNVTFRCDPISEHNRLYWYRQTLGQGPEFLTYFQNEAQLEKSRLLSDRFSAERPKGSFSTLEIQRTEQGDSAMYLCASSEQTGLTVLAKNIQYFGAGTRLSVL.

The rearrangement joins TRBV4-3 to TRBJ2-5, with D perhaps matching TRBD2 (5 bases). The J call may be faulty, since TRBJ2-7 better matches the DNA end. The CDR3 has 14 residues. Looked up from germline, CDR1 is LGHNA and CDR2 is YSLEER. The CDR3 spells CASSQAYGVDEQYF. CDR3 sequence (DNA): TGCGCCAGCAGCCAAGCTTACGGGGTTGACGAGCAGTACTTC.

The CDR3: CASSLGGANTEAFF. The CDR3 DNA sequence: TGTGCCAGCAGTTTGGGAGGGGCGAACACTGAAGCTTTCTTT. The J gene is TRBJ1-1, the V gene TRBV27; TRBD1 might be the D (5 bases). This CDR3 is 14 amino acids long. The germline V gene has CDR1 MNHEY and CDR2 SMNVEV (reference sequence). V lost 3 bases and J 1 base, leaving 9 bases between the germline ends.

As to this clone: The junction differs from germline at one of its ends, possibly a read error. This chain connects TRBV6-1 to TRBJ1-2; 9 bases align to TRBD1. There are 12 residues in the CDR3. Germline-derived CDR1 and CDR2 are MNHNS and SASEGT. CDR3 in amino acids: CTSSDRGGGYTF. CDR3 bases: TGTACCAGCAGCGACAGGGGGGGTGGGTACACCTTC.

The chain joins TRBV12-5 to TRBJ2-7; D is possibly TRBD2 (6 bases). This CDR3 is built from 12 residues. The V gene's germline CDR1 is LGHNT and CDR2 FRNRAP. V lost 6 bases and J lost 3, with 9 bases in between. CDR3: CASGRDFYEQYF. DNA of the CDR3: TGTGCTAGTGGAAGGGACTTCTACGAGCAGTACTTC.

This rearrangement joins TRBV30 to TRBJ1-2, with D hard to call. V was trimmed by 0 bases and J by 4 bases, leaving 15 bases between them. From germline, CDR1 is GTSNPN and CDR2 SVGIG (reference sequence). The CDR3 length is 15 residues. The CDR3 region is CAWSVQVIGGYGYTF. The CDR3 DNA reads as TGTGCCTGGAGTGTACAAGTTATCGGAGGCTATGGCTACACCTTC.